A selection of T cell receptor beta chains follows, all from one sample in a study of vaccination and CD4 T cells after COVID-19. No antigens are known for them. TCRdb called the PCR reads again in MiXCR, with one record for every CDR3 protein. The profile shows fewer than 30,000 distinct CDR3 sequences, less than 80% of them singletons. Specimen: CD4+ T cells from blood, cultured in vitro, collected after SARS-CoV-2 vaccination. All receptors derive from a human donor who received a COVID-19 vaccine. Each CDR3 is given with its conserved first and last residue. Each record gives: CDR3 protein, CDR3 DNA, D gene, clone size, J gene, V gene. A D gene is named only where the DNA matches it firmly. Not all rows give a size; the values are once, few, many and, for expanded clones, a class.

CDR3: CASRHRGEDTQYF
DNA: TGTGCCAGCAGACACAGGGGGGAGGATACGCAGTATTTT
D: TRBD1
size: few
J: TRBJ2-3
V: TRBV7-8

CDR3: CATSDHRDSGNTIYF
DNA: TGTGCCACCAGTGACCACAGGGACTCTGGAAACACCATATATTTT
D: .
size: .
J: TRBJ1-3
V: TRBV24-1

CDR3: CASSYESSVGYGYTF
DNA: TGTGCCAGCAGTTACGAGTCGTCGGTTGGGTATGGCTACACCTTC
D: .
size: .
J: TRBJ1-2
V: TRBV6-5

CDR3: CASSETGISGNYGYTF
DNA: TGTGCCAGCAGTGAGACCGGGATCTCGGGCAACTATGGCTACACCTTC
D: .
size: .
J: TRBJ1-2
V: TRBV25-1

CDR3: CSAGGLGGETQYF
DNA: TGCAGTGCTGGCGGACTAGGTGGCGAGACCCAGTACTTC
D: TRBD2
size: .
J: TRBJ2-5
V: TRBV20-1

CDR3: CASSSGLEETQYF
DNA: TGTGCCAGCAGCTCCGGACTCGAAGAGACCCAGTACTTC
D: .
size: .
J: TRBJ2-5
V: TRBV7-2

CDR3: CASSGAGPGNTGELFF
DNA: TGTGCCAGCAGCGGGGCGGGACCAGGGAACACCGGGGAGCTGTTTTTT
D: .
size: .
J: TRBJ2-2
V: TRBV7-6

CDR3: CASSTRDTQPSRETNYGYTF
DNA: TGTGCCAGCAGCACCCGGGACACCCAACCTTCCAGAGAGACTAACTATGGCTACACCTTC
D: .
size: .
J: TRBJ1-2
V: TRBV21-1

CDR3: CASSLKETSGAHSYEQYF
DNA: TGTGCCAGCAGCTTAAAGGAGACTAGCGGGGCGCACTCCTACGAGCAGTACTTC
D: TRBD2
size: .
J: TRBJ2-7
V: TRBV11-3

CDR3: CSALASGGFQETQYF
DNA: TGCAGTGCTCTGGCTAGCGGGGGGTTCCAAGAGACCCAGTACTTC
D: TRBD2
size: .
J: TRBJ2-5
V: TRBV20-1

CDR3: CSASWDGSYEQYF
DNA: TGCAGTGCTAGCTGGGACGGATCCTACGAGCAGTACTTC
D: .
size: .
J: TRBJ2-7
V: TRBV20-1

CDR3: CSAPPPTGRSNEKLFF
DNA: TGCAGTGCTCCCCCCCCCACGGGACGGAGTAATGAAAAACTGTTTTTT
D: .
size: .
J: TRBJ1-4
V: TRBV20-1

CDR3: CASSESQAGTQYF
DNA: TGCGCCAGCAGTGAGTCGCAAGCCGGCACGCAGTATTTT
D: .
size: .
J: TRBJ2-3
V: TRBV10-1

CDR3: CASSETAGGDEKLFF
DNA: TGTGCCAGCAGTGAAACGGCAGGGGGAGATGAAAAACTGTTTTTT
D: TRBD1
size: .
J: TRBJ1-4
V: TRBV2

CDR3: CASSQFRDRATNNEQFF
DNA: TGTGCCAGCAGTCAATTCAGGGACAGGGCTACGAACAATGAGCAGTTCTTC
D: TRBD1
size: .
J: TRBJ2-1
V: TRBV27

CDR3: CASSSGGSMNTEAFF
DNA: TGTGCCAGCAGTTCCGGTGGCTCCATGAACACTGAAGCTTTCTTT
D: .
size: .
J: TRBJ1-1
V: TRBV27

CDR3: CASKGPSPADTQYF
DNA: TGTGCCAGCAAGGGTCCCAGCCCCGCAGATACGCAGTATTTT
D: .
size: few
J: TRBJ2-3
V: TRBV6-4

CDR3: CASSPWTGRANYGYTF
DNA: TGTGCCAGCAGTCCCTGGACAGGAAGAGCTAACTATGGCTACACCTTC
D: TRBD1
size: once
J: TRBJ1-2
V: TRBV2

CDR3: CASSYHGRLEKLFF
DNA: TGTGCCAGCAGCTACCACGGACGGTTGGAAAAACTGTTTTTT
D: .
size: .
J: TRBJ1-4
V: TRBV6-5

CDR3: CAWMRLLGASTDTQYF
DNA: TGTGCCTGGATGCGCCTACTGGGCGCTAGCACAGATACGCAGTATTTT
D: .
size: .
J: TRBJ2-3
V: TRBV30

CDR3: CASGSSGTTQGAQHF
DNA: TGTGCTAGTGGTTCCTCCGGGACTACACAGGGGGCCCAGCATTTT
D: TRBD1
size: .
J: TRBJ1-5
V: TRBV12-5

CDR3: CASTSGTANTEAFF
DNA: TGCGCCAGCACCTCCGGGACAGCGAACACTGAAGCTTTCTTT
D: TRBD1
size: .
J: TRBJ1-1
V: TRBV10-1

CDR3: CSVQTGRVGYTF
DNA: TGCAGCGTCCAGACAGGGCGGGTTGGCTACACCTTC
D: TRBD1
size: once
J: TRBJ1-2
V: TRBV29-1

CDR3: CAITGQGAIYNSPLHF
DNA: TGCGCCATTACGGGACAGGGGGCCATCTATAATTCACCCCTCCACTTT
D: TRBD1
size: .
J: TRBJ1-6
V: TRBV10-1

CDR3: CATSGINLYEQYF
DNA: TGTGCCACTTCCGGGATCAATCTCTACGAGCAGTACTTC
D: .
size: .
J: TRBJ2-7
V: TRBV6-1

CDR3: CASSPVGGRGYTF
DNA: TGCGCCAGCAGCCCCGTAGGAGGTCGGGGCTACACCTTC
D: .
size: .
J: TRBJ1-2
V: TRBV5-1

CDR3: CASSPAGRPETQYF
DNA: TGTGCCAGTAGCCCCGCGGGGAGGCCGGAGACCCAGTACTTC
D: .
size: .
J: TRBJ2-5
V: TRBV19

CDR3: CASSLRTQSAGTQYF
DNA: TGTGCCAGCAGCCTGAGGACCCAAAGCGCGGGGACCCAGTACTTC
D: .
size: .
J: TRBJ2-5
V: TRBV5-8

CDR3: CSARGGQVSQPQHF
DNA: TGCAGTGCTAGGGGTGGACAGGTTAGTCAGCCCCAGCATTTT
D: TRBD1
size: .
J: TRBJ1-5
V: TRBV20-1

CDR3: CSAGGSWGDTQYF
DNA: TGCAGTGCCGGCGGGAGTTGGGGAGATACGCAGTATTTT
D: TRBD2
size: few
J: TRBJ2-3
V: TRBV20-1

CDR3: CASSAPPGVNSPLHF
DNA: TGTGCCAGCAGCGCCCCTCCTGGGGTAAATTCACCCCTCCACTTT
D: .
size: .
J: TRBJ1-6
V: TRBV5-4

CDR3: CASSPVGGTNTEAFF
DNA: TGTGCCAGCAGCCCCGTAGGGGGGACGAACACTGAAGCTTTCTTT
D: .
size: .
J: TRBJ1-1
V: TRBV7-8

CDR3: CASSETDRSYNEQFF
DNA: TGTGCCAGCAGTGAAACGGACAGGAGTTACAATGAGCAGTTCTTC
D: TRBD1
size: .
J: TRBJ2-1
V: TRBV25-1

CDR3: CASSEDRYTDTQYF
DNA: TGTGCCAGCAGTGAGGACCGATACACAGATACGCAGTATTTT
D: .
size: .
J: TRBJ2-3
V: TRBV2

CDR3: CASSLTARGESPLHF
DNA: TGTGCCAGCAGTTTAACAGCGAGGGGGGAATCACCCCTCCACTTT
D: .
size: .
J: TRBJ1-6
V: TRBV12-3/TRBV12-4

CDR3: CASSRGQANTGELFF
DNA: TGTGCCAGCAGTAGGGGACAGGCTAACACCGGGGAGCTGTTTTTT
D: TRBD1
size: .
J: TRBJ2-2
V: TRBV6-1

CDR3: CAWSVRVGTEAFF
DNA: TGTGCCTGGAGTGTAAGGGTCGGGACTGAAGCTTTCTTT
D: .
size: .
J: TRBJ1-1
V: TRBV30

CDR3: CASSPGRTNQPQHF
DNA: TGTGCCAGCAGCCCCGGACGGACCAATCAGCCCCAGCATTTT
D: .
size: .
J: TRBJ1-5
V: TRBV3-1

CDR3: CSAPRTGNSPLHF
DNA: TGCAGTGCCCCGAGGACAGGGAATTCACCCCTCCACTTT
D: TRBD1
size: few
J: TRBJ1-6
V: TRBV20-1

CDR3: CAWSRGQGNDQPQHF
DNA: TGTGCCTGGAGTCGAGGGCAGGGGAATGATCAGCCCCAGCATTTT
D: .
size: once
J: TRBJ1-5
V: TRBV30

CDR3: CSAPGGPYRDQPQHF
DNA: TGCAGTGCCCCGGGGGGCCCCTACCGGGATCAGCCCCAGCATTTT
D: .
size: few
J: TRBJ1-5
V: TRBV20-1